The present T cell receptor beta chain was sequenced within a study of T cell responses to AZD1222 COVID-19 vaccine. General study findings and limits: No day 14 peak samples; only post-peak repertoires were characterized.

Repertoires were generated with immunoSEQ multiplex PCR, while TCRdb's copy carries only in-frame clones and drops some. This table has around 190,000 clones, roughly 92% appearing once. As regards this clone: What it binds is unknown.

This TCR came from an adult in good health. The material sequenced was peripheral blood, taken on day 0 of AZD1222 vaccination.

The CDR3 DNA follows: TGTGCCAGTAGTCATGGGACGGCCGGAAACACCATATATTTT. Protein product: CASSHGTAGNTIYF. The rearrangement links TRBV19 to TRBJ1-3, with D possibly TRBD1 on 5 matching bases. Germline assignment: CDR1 LNHDA and CDR2 SQIVND (reference sequence). Trimming removed 5 bases from V and 4 bases from J, with 12 bases in between. The CDR3 is 14 residues long.